There are many counts of the clone carrying this T cell receptor (beta chain). Its antigen remains unknown. This sample is drawn from a study of CD8 T cells in ankylosing spondylitis. Study observations and caveats: Roughly eight highly homologous variants made up a TCR beta motif, and this motif appeared characteristic of ankylosing spondylitis blood.

The CDR3 totals 12 residues. V lost 0 bases and J lost 7, with 6 bases in between. Per germline, CDR1 ENHRY and CDR2 SYGVKD. TCRdb redid the calling of the 5' RACE reads with MiXCR, one entry per CDR3 protein. The sample carries just under 550,000 distinct CDR3 sequences, about 12% recorded once. The sequencing sample was made of blood, either unsorted or a sorted T cell fraction (not recorded which). The sequence was collected from a male donor with ankylosing spondylitis. V gene TRBV10-3 combines with J gene TRBJ2-5; D uncertain. CDR3 sequence (DNA): TGTGCCATCAGTGAGTCCGGCGGGACCCAGTACTTC. It specifies CAISESGGTQYF.